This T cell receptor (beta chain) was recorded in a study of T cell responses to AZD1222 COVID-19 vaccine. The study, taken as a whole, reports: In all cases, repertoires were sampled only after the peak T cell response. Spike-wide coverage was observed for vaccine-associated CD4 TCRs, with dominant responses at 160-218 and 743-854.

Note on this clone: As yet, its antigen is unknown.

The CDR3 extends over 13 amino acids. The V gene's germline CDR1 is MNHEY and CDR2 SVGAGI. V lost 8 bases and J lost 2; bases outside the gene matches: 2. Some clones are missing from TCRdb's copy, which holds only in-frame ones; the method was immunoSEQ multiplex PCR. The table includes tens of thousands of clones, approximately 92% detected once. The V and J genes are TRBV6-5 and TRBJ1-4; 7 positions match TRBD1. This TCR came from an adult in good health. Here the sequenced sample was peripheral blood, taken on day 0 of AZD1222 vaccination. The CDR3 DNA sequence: TGTGCCAGCCTGGACAGGACTAATGAAAAACTGTTTTTT. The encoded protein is CASLDRTNEKLFF.